This T cell receptor (beta chain) was sequenced during a study of blood T cell repertoires in COVID-19. Study-level background: The United States, Italy and Spain provided the acute and convalescent COVID-19 samples.

Living in 24 US areas, the participants were between roughly 18 and 89 years of age. Profiled with immunoSEQ multiplex PCR; TCRdb holds only in-frame clones, not every one. The data show over 200,000 clones, 90% to 95% seen once. With V trimmed by 4 bases and J by 6 bases, 8 bases remained unmatched. The CDR3 has 16 amino acids. The germline gives CDR1 SGHRS, CDR2 YFSETQ. Sequencing was performed on PBMCs or T cells enriched from blood (not recorded which). The sequence came from a human donor in a cohort exposed to, infected with or recovered from COVID-19 (not recorded which). The donor label of this sample is uncertain. The chain joins TRBV5-1 to TRBJ2-3, with 13 bases fitting TRBD2. The CDR3 sequence is CASSTGTSGAIDTQYF. The CDR3 DNA follows: TGCGCCAGCAGCACTGGGACTAGCGGGGCAATTGATACGCAGTATTTT.